The 13 T cell receptor beta chains listed next were all sequenced from one sample in a study of T-cell memory formation after mild COVID-19. Each CDR3 protein gets one entry after TCRdb re-called the 5' RACE reads with MiXCR. The data contain 140,000 or so distinct CDR3 sequences, about a fifth of them singletons. Sequencing was done on a sample of PBMCs or a T cell subset sorted from them (not recorded which). The source of these receptors is an adult woman who had mild COVID-19 (a few samples of this study predate the infection). Cell type and time point are not known.

This clonotype was seen repeatedly, ten times or more. The genes are TRBV12-3 or TRBV12-4 and TRBJ2-1, with D perhaps given as TRBD1 or TRBD2 (6 bases each). This CDR3 is built from 16 residues. The V gene lost 2 bases and the J gene lost 4 bases, with 15 bases spanning the gap. Here the CDR3 reads CASSLRGGGTYNEQFF. CDR3 coding DNA: TGTGCCAGCAGTTTAAGAGGAGGGGGGACGTACAATGAGCAGTTCTTC.

V is TRBV6-4 and J is TRBJ2-3; D unresolved. This CDR3 is 15 amino acids long. CDR1 is MRHNA and CDR2 is SNTAGT in the germline V gene. Trimming shortened V by 2 bases and J by 0 bases, and 9 bases separated the two germline ends. CDR3 sequence (DNA): TGTGCCAGCAGTGACAGATTCTCTAGCACAGATACGCAGTATTTT. Its protein is CASSDRFSSTDTQYF.

This clonotype was recorded a few times. The rearrangement links TRBV18 to TRBJ2-1; 7 bases line up with TRBD2. Trimming cost V 5 bases and J 0 bases; bases outside gene matches: 7. There are 16 residues in the CDR3. Germline CDR1 and CDR2: KGHSH and LQKENI. CDR3 sequence: CASSEWGGSSYNEQFF. The CDR3 region has the DNA TGTGCCAGCTCAGAGTGGGGGGGGAGCTCCTACAATGAGCAGTTCTTC.

This clonotype was seen a handful of times. This chain uses TRBV10-2 with TRBJ2-3; no reliable D call. V shed 2 bases and J shed 0 bases, with 3 bases lying between them. Germline-derived CDR1 and CDR2 are WSHSY and SAAADI. The CDR3 extends over 13 amino acids. The CDR3 DNA sequence: TGCGCCAGCAGTGAGACTAGCACAGATACGCAGTATTTT. This encodes CASSETSTDTQYF.

The V call is TRBV7-2, the J call TRBJ2-3, with D tentatively TRBD1 (5 bases). Germline V gene lookup returns CDR1 SGHTA and CDR2 FQGNSA. V shed 5 bases and J shed 7 bases, with 10 bases lying between them. This CDR3 contains 12 residues. CDR3 in DNA: TGTGCCAGCAGCCCGACAGAGCATACGCAGTATTTT. Translated: CASSPTEHTQYF.

This clonotype was detected only once. CDR3 sequence reads: CASSRQGRTDTQYF. For the CDR3, the DNA is TGTGCCAGCTCTCGACAGGGTCGGACAGATACGCAGTATTTT. The chain combines TRBV18 with TRBJ2-3; 7 bases line up with TRBD1. Germline lookup yields CDR1 KGHSH and CDR2 LQKENI. This CDR3 is 14 amino acids long. Trimming at V came to 6 bases and at J to 3 bases, leaving 6 bases not matched to a gene.

The table lists this clonotype with a few counts. The chain is built from TRBV7-3 and TRBJ2-1; D is unclear. CDR3 length: 16 amino acids. Trimming stripped 0 bases from V and 1 base from J, with 10 bases between. Germline CDR1 is SGHTA and CDR2 is FQGTGA. CDR3 in amino acids: CASSLTSSSSYNEQFF. CDR3 nucleotide sequence: TGTGCCAGCAGCTTAACTAGCTCGAGTTCCTACAATGAGCAGTTCTTC.

This clonotype has just a few counts. J is TRBJ1-2 and V is TRBV5-1, with D perhaps TRBD1 (6 bases). Germline CDR1 and CDR2: SGHRS and YFSETQ. The CDR3 has 14 amino acids. V lost 5 bases and J lost 4, with 15 bases in between. The CDR3 sequence is CASSPNRDTYGYTF. The CDR3 nucleotides are TGCGCCAGCAGTCCGAACCGGGACACCTATGGCTACACCTTC.

The chain uses TRBV7-2 and TRBJ1-6, with D tentatively TRBD1 (5 bases). The V gene's germline CDR1 is SGHTA and CDR2 FQGNSA. The CDR3 has 12 residues. The V and J ends lost 5 bases and 15 bases respectively, with 14 bases between them. The CDR3 protein is CASSPVAGGLHF. CDR3 in DNA: TGTGCCAGCAGCCCCGTTGCGGGGGGCCTCCACTTT. Variable domain in full (rest from reference TRBV7-2 and TRBJ1-6): GAGVSQSPSNKVTEKGKDVELRCDPISGHTALYWYRQSLGQGLEFLIYFQGNSAPDKSGLPSDRFSAERTGGSVSTLTIQRTQQEDSAVYLCASSPVAGGLHFGNGTRLTVT.

The V call is TRBV5-5, the J call TRBJ1-6; 7 nucleotides agree with TRBD1. The germline gives CDR1 SGHKS, CDR2 YYEKEE (reference sequence). The CDR3 consists of 16 residues. V lost 4 bases, J lost 7 bases, and 11 bases stayed unmatched. The CDR3 region has the DNA TGTGCCAGCAGCCAGGGACCAGGGGGTCGGAATTCACCCCTCCACTTT. It codes for CASSQGPGGRNSPLHF.

The chain has TRBV12-3 or TRBV12-4 and TRBJ1-5; unclear D gene. V lost 6 bases and J lost 6, with 15 bases in between. This CDR3 contains 14 residues. Here the CDR3 reads CASSPDRLGQPQHF. The CDR3 DNA reads as TGTGCCAGCAGCCCGGACCGATTGGGTCAGCCCCAGCATTTT.

This clonotype occurred many times. The rearrangement joins TRBV7-9 to TRBJ2-1; D tentatively reads TRBD1 or TRBD2 (6 bases each). With 2 bases removed from V and 7 bases from J, the gap between germline ends came to 21 bases. Per the germline V gene, CDR1 is SEHNR and CDR2 is FQNEAQ (reference sequence). CDR3 length: 17 amino acids. CDR3 DNA: TGTGCCAGCAGCTTAAGGGGGGCGGCCCGCCCAGGGAATGAGCAGTTCTTC. This gives the protein CASSLRGAARPGNEQFF.

This clonotype was detected a few times. The chain carries TRBV7-8 and TRBJ1-2, with D perhaps TRBD1 (6 bases). Germline assignment: CDR1 SGHVS and CDR2 FQNEAQ. This CDR3 is 14 amino acids long. With 1 base removed from V and 8 bases from J, the gap between germline ends came to 14 bases. The CDR3 is CASSLVQGGGGYTF. The DNA for the CDR3 is TGTGCCAGCAGCTTAGTACAGGGAGGAGGCGGCTACACCTTC.